A selection of T cell receptor beta chains follows, all from one sample in a study of blood T cell repertoires in COVID-19. Only in-frame clones appear in the TCRdb table, and some are missing; sequencing was by immunoSEQ multiplex PCR. This table has 100,000 to 150,000 clones, 84% appearing once. The sample consisted of PBMCs or T cells enriched from blood (not recorded which). The origin of the receptors is a woman under 40 who had recovered from COVID-19. The CDR3 runs from the conserved cysteine through the conserved F or W. The order of the fields is J gene, V gene, D gene, clone size, CDR3 protein, CDR3 DNA. A D gene is named only where the DNA matches it firmly. Not every row has a clone size; where given, it reads once, few, many or a size class.

j_gene: TRBJ1-2
v_gene: TRBV28
d_gene: TRBD1
abundance: -
CDR3aa: CASRTGQEDYTF
CDR3nt: TGTGCCAGCAGGACCGGACAGGAGGACTACACCTTC

j_gene: TRBJ2-1
v_gene: TRBV5-3
d_gene: TRBD2
abundance: -
CDR3aa: CARSSAAGEYNEQFF
CDR3nt: TGTGCCAGAAGCTCGGCAGCGGGAGAATACAATGAGCAGTTCTTC

j_gene: TRBJ2-3
v_gene: TRBV4-3
d_gene: TRBD2
abundance: -
CDR3aa: CASSQGSSGNTDTQYF
CDR3nt: TGCGCCAGCAGCCAAGGGTCTAGCGGGAACACAGATACGCAGTATTTT

j_gene: TRBJ2-3
v_gene: TRBV19
d_gene: TRBD2
abundance: -
CDR3aa: CASSILAGDTDTQYF
CDR3nt: TGTGCCAGTAGTATCCTAGCGGGAGATACAGATACGCAGTATTTT

j_gene: TRBJ1-2
v_gene: TRBV10-3
d_gene: -
abundance: -
CDR3aa: CAIGQYGYTF
CDR3nt: TGTGCCATCGGCCAGTATGGCTACACCTTC

j_gene: TRBJ1-1
v_gene: TRBV18
d_gene: TRBD1
abundance: -
CDR3aa: CASSPRTGHTEAFF
CDR3nt: TGTGCCAGCTCACCACGGACAGGGCACACTGAAGCTTTCTTT

j_gene: TRBJ2-1
v_gene: TRBV2
d_gene: TRBD1
abundance: -
CDR3aa: CASRDRGGYNEQFF
CDR3nt: TGTGCCAGCCGGGACAGGGGTGGTTACAATGAGCAGTTCTTC

j_gene: TRBJ1-1
v_gene: TRBV19
d_gene: TRBD1
abundance: few
CDR3aa: CASSRDRLNTEAFF
CDR3nt: TGTGCCAGTAGCCGGGACAGACTGAACACTGAAGCTTTCTTT

j_gene: TRBJ1-4
v_gene: TRBV7-2
d_gene: -
abundance: -
CDR3aa: CASSPGLKNEKLFF
CDR3nt: TGTGCCAGCAGCCCGGGACTGAAGAATGAAAAACTGTTTTTT

j_gene: TRBJ2-7
v_gene: TRBV7-8
d_gene: TRBD2
abundance: -
CDR3aa: CASSLGVGLAGPYEQYF
CDR3nt: TGTGCCAGCAGCCTAGGGGTTGGTCTAGCGGGACCTTACGAGCAGTACTTC

j_gene: TRBJ1-5
v_gene: TRBV18
d_gene: -
abundance: -
CDR3aa: CASSDSISNQPQHF
CDR3nt: TGTGCCAGCTCAGACAGTATTAGCAATCAGCCCCAGCATTTT

j_gene: TRBJ1-6
v_gene: TRBV7-9
d_gene: -
abundance: -
CDR3aa: CASSLAGANSPLHF
CDR3nt: TGTGCCAGCAGCTTAGCAGGGGCGAATTCACCCCTCCACTTT

j_gene: TRBJ2-5
v_gene: TRBV11-2
d_gene: TRBD2
abundance: -
CDR3aa: CASSLDRGGPAQYF
CDR3nt: TGTGCCAGCAGCTTAGATCGGGGGGGGCCGGCCCAGTACTTC

j_gene: TRBJ1-1
v_gene: TRBV7-8
d_gene: TRBD1
abundance: once
CDR3aa: CASRSGGWAEAFF
CDR3nt: TGTGCCAGCAGATCAGGGGGCTGGGCTGAAGCTTTCTTT

j_gene: TRBJ1-2
v_gene: TRBV18
d_gene: TRBD1
abundance: -
CDR3aa: CASSPKTGPSNYGYTF
CDR3nt: TGTGCCAGCTCACCTAAGACAGGGCCCTCTAACTATGGCTACACCTTC

j_gene: TRBJ1-5
v_gene: TRBV27
d_gene: -
abundance: -
CDR3aa: CASSLAGGNQPQHF
CDR3nt: TGTGCCAGCAGTCTTGCAGGGGGCAATCAGCCCCAGCATTTT

j_gene: TRBJ2-4
v_gene: TRBV28
d_gene: -
abundance: -
CDR3aa: CASSLGSGEAKNIQYF
CDR3nt: TGTGCCAGCAGTTTAGGATCGGGAGAGGCCAAAAACATTCAGTACTTC

j_gene: TRBJ1-2
v_gene: TRBV3-1/TRBV3-2
d_gene: -
abundance: -
CDR3aa: CASSFRHSGGYGYTF
CDR3nt: TGTGCCAGCAGCTTCCGACATTCCGGGGGCTATGGCTACACCTTC

j_gene: TRBJ1-2
v_gene: TRBV6-5
d_gene: -
abundance: -
CDR3aa: CATSQGSTLNYGYTF
CDR3nt: TGTGCCACTTCGCAGGGCTCGACGCTTAACTATGGCTACACCTTC

j_gene: TRBJ1-3
v_gene: TRBV10-3
d_gene: TRBD1
abundance: -
CDR3aa: CAISLGQGAGNTIYF
CDR3nt: TGTGCCATCAGCTTAGGACAGGGGGCAGGAAACACCATATATTTT

j_gene: TRBJ2-2
v_gene: TRBV5-4
d_gene: -
abundance: -
CDR3aa: CASSLPGRGDGELFF
CDR3nt: TGTGCCAGCAGCTTGCCCGGTCGAGGCGACGGGGAGCTGTTTTTT

j_gene: TRBJ2-6
v_gene: TRBV30
d_gene: -
abundance: -
CDR3aa: CAWQWEGANVLTF
CDR3nt: TGTGCCTGGCAGTGGGAGGGGGCCAACGTCCTGACTTTC

j_gene: TRBJ2-7
v_gene: TRBV7-9
d_gene: TRBD1
abundance: -
CDR3aa: CASSQRSRDRSSYEQYF
CDR3nt: TGTGCCAGCAGCCAACGCTCCCGGGACAGGAGCTCCTACGAGCAGTACTTC

j_gene: TRBJ1-1
v_gene: TRBV30
d_gene: -
abundance: once
CDR3aa: CAWSSGNTEAFF
CDR3nt: TGTGCCTGGAGTAGCGGTAACACTGAAGCTTTCTTT

j_gene: TRBJ2-7
v_gene: TRBV28
d_gene: TRBD2
abundance: once
CDR3aa: CASRDHRGVFRTSALREQYF
CDR3nt: TGTGCCAGCAGAGACCACCGTGGGGTCTTCCGAACTAGCGCCTTACGCGAGCAGTACTTC

j_gene: TRBJ2-7
v_gene: TRBV28
d_gene: TRBD2
abundance: -
CDR3aa: CASNRGVYEQYF
CDR3nt: TGTGCCAGCAATCGGGGGGTCTACGAGCAGTACTTC

j_gene: TRBJ1-5
v_gene: TRBV28
d_gene: TRBD1
abundance: few
CDR3aa: CASSLWAGGELGNQPQHF
CDR3nt: TGTGCCAGCAGTTTGTGGGCAGGGGGCGAGTTGGGCAATCAGCCCCAGCATTTT